Each of the 12 T cell receptor beta chains below was sequenced from the same sample in a study of blood T cell repertoires in COVID-19. The repertoire was sequenced with immunoSEQ multiplex PCR; TCRdb's copy has only in-frame clones and lacks some. The sample has 150,000 to 200,000 clones; more than 65% are singletons. Sequencing was done on a sample of PBMCs or T cells enriched from blood (not recorded which). The source of these receptors is a man over 45 who had recovered from COVID-19.

This clone was observed a handful of times. The chain employs TRBV28 and TRBJ1-3; 7 nucleotides align to TRBD1. This CDR3 comprises 15 residues. CDR1 is MDHEN and CDR2 is SYDVKM in the germline V gene. Germline trimming cut 2 bases from V and 4 bases from J; bases unmatched to any gene: 5. The CDR3 loop reads CASSLPTGQGNTIYF. In DNA form, the CDR3 reads TGTGCCAGCAGTTTACCCACGGGACAGGGAAACACCATATATTTT.

The table lists this clone with a few counts. This chain uses TRBV2 with TRBJ1-4; 7 bases line up with TRBD1. Germline V CDR1 and CDR2: SNHLY, FYNNEI. With V trimmed by 5 bases and J by 4 bases, 13 bases remained unmatched. The CDR3 length is 17 residues. The CDR3 DNA reads as TGTGCCAGCAGTCCCCGAGGGGGCCCCTCGAATAATGAAAAACTGTTTTTT. It yields the protein CASSPRGGPSNNEKLFF.

The chain joins TRBV5-1 to TRBJ2-3; the match to TRBD2 covers 7 bases. The V and J ends lost 1 base and 0 bases, in that order; junction bases with no gene match: 5. This CDR3 contains 16 residues. Germline V lookup: CDR1 SGHRS, CDR2 YFSETQ. The CDR3 DNA reads as TGCGCCAGCAGCTTGACTAGCGCCAGGAGCACAGATACGCAGTATTTT. It codes for CASSLTSARSTDTQYF.

This clone was picked up one time. This chain links TRBV28 with TRBJ2-7, with D possibly TRBD1 on 6 matching bases. The germline V and J ends were trimmed by 4 bases and 4 bases, with 23 bases remaining between them. CDR1 is MDHEN and CDR2 is SYDVKM in the germline V gene. The CDR3 spans 17 residues. DNA of the CDR3: TGTGCCAGCAGTTATCCCGAAACAGGGCCCCGAACTTACGAGCAGTACTTC. It encodes CASSYPETGPRTYEQYF.

The V gene is TRBV28, the J gene TRBJ1-4; tentative D call: TRBD1 (5 bases). The CDR3 contains 14 residues. The V end was cut by 6 bases, the J end by 5 bases, with 13 bases between. From germline, CDR1 is MDHEN and CDR2 SYDVKM. The CDR3 region is CASRPDSFNEKLFF. The CDR3 DNA reads as TGTGCCAGCAGACCTGACAGCTTCAATGAAAAACTGTTTTTT.

The chain uses TRBV4-2 and TRBJ1-1; no clear D gene. V was cut by 0 bases and J by 6 bases, with 11 bases left in between. CDR1 is LGHNA and CDR2 is YNFKEQ in the germline V gene. The CDR3 sequence is 14 residues long. CDR3 bases: TGTGCCAGCAGCCAAGATACCGGGTGGGCTGAAGCTTTCTTT. It specifies CASSQDTGWAEAFF.

The chain has TRBV24-1 and TRBJ1-5, with D perhaps matching TRBD1 (6 bases). This CDR3 is built from 15 residues. The V end was cut by 8 bases, the J end by 6 bases, with 19 bases between. In germline, CDR1 is KGHDR, CDR2 SFDVKD. CDR3 sequence: CATIAYRERPQPQHF. In nucleotides, the CDR3 is TGTGCCACCATAGCCTACAGGGAAAGGCCTCAGCCCCAGCATTTT.

CDR3 sequence (DNA): TGTGCCAGCAACCAATATGGTGGGCCCACCATATATTTT. It yields the protein CASNQYGGPTIYF. This chain links TRBV9 with TRBJ1-3, with D uncertain. The CDR3 is made up of 13 amino acids. With 6 bases removed from V and 9 bases from J, the gap between germline ends came to 16 bases. Germline V CDR1 and CDR2: SGDLS, YYNGEE. The full variable domain, with the rest looked up from reference TRBV9 and TRBJ1-3, is DSGVTQTPKHLITATGQRVTLRCSPRSGDLSVYWYQQSLDQGLQFLIQYYNGEERAKGNILERFSAQQFPDLHSELNLSSLELGDSALYFCASNQYGGPTIYFGEGSWLTVV.

The chain carries TRBV28 and TRBJ1-2; the D gene is possibly TRBD1 (5 bases). The CDR3 runs to 16 residues. The V end lost 3 bases, the J end lost 6 bases, and 20 bases lay between the germline ends. Germline V gives CDR1 MDHEN, CDR2 SYDVKM. CDR3: CASSFIQGEVRHGYTF. The CDR3 bases are TGTGCCAGCAGTTTCATCCAGGGTGAAGTCCGGCATGGCTACACCTTC.

The gene calls are TRBV7-3 and TRBJ1-6, with 11 bases that match TRBD1. This CDR3 is 15 amino acids long. Germline V gene lookup returns CDR1 SGHTA and CDR2 FQGTGA. V trimming: 3 bases; J trimming: 7 bases; junction bases outside the gene matches: 2. CDR3 in amino acids: CASSLGQGENSPLHF. The CDR3 DNA sequence: TGTGCCAGCAGCTTGGGACAGGGGGAGAATTCACCCCTCCACTTT.

This chain links TRBV28 with TRBJ2-1; D not certain. The CDR3 has 15 residues. Per germline, CDR1 MDHEN and CDR2 SYDVKM. V was clipped by 5 bases and J by 1 base, with 12 bases between them. The CDR3 DNA follows: TGTGCCAGCAGTCAGGTGATAGGTTCCTACAATGAGCAGTTCTTC. It is translated as CASSQVIGSYNEQFF. The whole variable domain, filled in from reference TRBV28 and TRBJ2-1, reads DVKVTQSSRYLVKRTGEKVFLECVQDMDHENMFWYRQDPGLGLRLIYFSYDVKMKEKGDIPEGYSVSREKKERFSLILESASTNQTSMYLCASSQVIGSYNEQFFGPGTRLTVL.

This clone came up a few times. The chain links TRBV19 to TRBJ2-2, with 14 bases identical to TRBD2. Germline CDR1 reads LNHDA; CDR2 reads SQIVND (reference sequence). Trimming cost V 4 bases and J 5 bases; bases outside gene matches: 12. CDR3 length: 19 amino acids. The CDR3 is CASSTGTSGSTWVTGELFF. The CDR3 DNA sequence: TGTGCCAGTAGTACCGGGACTAGCGGGAGTACTTGGGTTACCGGGGAGCTGTTTTTT.